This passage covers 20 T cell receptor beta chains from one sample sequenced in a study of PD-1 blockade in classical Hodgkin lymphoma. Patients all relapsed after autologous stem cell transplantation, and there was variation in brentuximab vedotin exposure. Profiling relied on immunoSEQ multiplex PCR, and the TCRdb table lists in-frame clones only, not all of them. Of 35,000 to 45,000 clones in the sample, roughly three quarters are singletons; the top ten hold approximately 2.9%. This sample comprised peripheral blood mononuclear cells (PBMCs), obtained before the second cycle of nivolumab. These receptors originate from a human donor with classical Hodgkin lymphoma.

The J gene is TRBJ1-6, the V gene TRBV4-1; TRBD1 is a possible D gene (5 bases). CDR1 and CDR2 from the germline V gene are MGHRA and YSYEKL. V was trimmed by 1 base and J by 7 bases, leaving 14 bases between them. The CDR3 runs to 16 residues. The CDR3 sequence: CASSQVIGTSNSPLHF. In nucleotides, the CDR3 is TGCGCCAGCAGCCAAGTTATCGGGACCTCCAATTCACCCCTCCACTTT.

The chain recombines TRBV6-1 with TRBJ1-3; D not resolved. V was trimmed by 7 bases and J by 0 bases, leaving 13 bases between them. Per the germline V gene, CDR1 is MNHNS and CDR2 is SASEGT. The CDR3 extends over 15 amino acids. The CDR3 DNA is TGTGCCAGCATCTCAAGGGTGAGCTCTGGAAACACCATATATTTT. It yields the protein CASISRVSSGNTIYF.

The CDR3 protein is CASSPPSGGFYNEQFF. The DNA of the CDR3 is TGTGCCAGCAGCCCCCCTAGCGGGGGGTTTTACAATGAGCAGTTCTTC. The chain joins TRBV9 to TRBJ2-1; TRBD2 matches at 11 bases. The CDR3 is 16 residues long. Germline CDR1 SGDLS, CDR2 YYNGEE. V gave up 4 bases and J gave up 4 bases; unmatched junction bases: 7.

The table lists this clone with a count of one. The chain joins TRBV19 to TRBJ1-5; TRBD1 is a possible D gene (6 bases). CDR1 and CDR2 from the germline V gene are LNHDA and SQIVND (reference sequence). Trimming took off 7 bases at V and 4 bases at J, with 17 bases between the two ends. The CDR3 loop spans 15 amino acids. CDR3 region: CASNVGAGRNQPQHF. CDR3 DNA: TGTGCCAGTAATGTGGGGGCAGGGAGGAATCAGCCCCAGCATTTT.

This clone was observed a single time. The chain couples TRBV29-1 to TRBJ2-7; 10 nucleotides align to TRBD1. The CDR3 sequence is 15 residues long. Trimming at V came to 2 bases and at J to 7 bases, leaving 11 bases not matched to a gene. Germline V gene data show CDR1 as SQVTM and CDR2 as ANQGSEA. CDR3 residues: CSVESRGQGVREQYF. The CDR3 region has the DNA TGCAGCGTTGAATCTCGTGGACAGGGGGTCCGGGAGCAGTACTTC.

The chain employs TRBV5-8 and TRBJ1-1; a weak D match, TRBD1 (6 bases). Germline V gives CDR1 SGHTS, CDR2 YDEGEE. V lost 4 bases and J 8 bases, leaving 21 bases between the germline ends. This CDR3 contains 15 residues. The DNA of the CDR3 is TGTGCCAGCAGCGACCTACTCATTCCCGGGACAGAAGCTTTCTTT. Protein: CASSDLLIPGTEAFF. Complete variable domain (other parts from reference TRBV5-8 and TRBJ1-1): EAGVTQSPTHLIKTRGQQATLRCSPISGHTSVYWYQQALGLGLQFLLWYDEGEERNRGNFPPRFSGRQFPNYSSELNVNALELEDSALYLCASSDLLIPGTEAFFGQGTRLTVV.

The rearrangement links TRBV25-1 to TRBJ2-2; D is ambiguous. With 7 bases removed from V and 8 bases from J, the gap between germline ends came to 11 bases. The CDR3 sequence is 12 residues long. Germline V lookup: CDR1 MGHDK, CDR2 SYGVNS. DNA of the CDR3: TGTGCCAGCAACGGAAGGTCGGGGGAGCTGTTTTTT. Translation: CASNGRSGELFF.

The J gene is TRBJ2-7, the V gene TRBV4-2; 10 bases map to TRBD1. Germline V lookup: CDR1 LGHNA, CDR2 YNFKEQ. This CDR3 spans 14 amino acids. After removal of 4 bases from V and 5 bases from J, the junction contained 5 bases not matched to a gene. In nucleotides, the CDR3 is TGTGCCAGCAGCCGCCGGGACAGGGGCCACGAGCAGTACTTC. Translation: CASSRRDRGHEQYF.

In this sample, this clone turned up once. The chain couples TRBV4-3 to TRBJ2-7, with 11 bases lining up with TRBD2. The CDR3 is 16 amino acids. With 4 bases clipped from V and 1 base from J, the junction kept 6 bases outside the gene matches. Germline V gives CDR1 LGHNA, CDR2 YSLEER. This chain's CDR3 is CASSPTGTSGSYEQYF. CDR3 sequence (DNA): TGCGCCAGCAGCCCGACCGGGACTAGCGGATCCTACGAGCAGTACTTC.

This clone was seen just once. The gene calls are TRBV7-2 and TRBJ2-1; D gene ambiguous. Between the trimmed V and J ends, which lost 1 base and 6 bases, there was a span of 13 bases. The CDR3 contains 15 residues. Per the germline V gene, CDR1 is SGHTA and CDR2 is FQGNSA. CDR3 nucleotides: TGTGCCAGCAGCTTAGATCCGAGTCGCTTCAATGAGCAGTTCTTC. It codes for CASSLDPSRFNEQFF. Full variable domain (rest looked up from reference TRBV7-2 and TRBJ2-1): GAGVSQSPSNKVTEKGKDVELRCDPISGHTALYWYRQSLGQGLEFLIYFQGNSAPDKSGLPSDRFSAERTGGSVSTLTIQRTQQEDSAVYLCASSLDPSRFNEQFFGPGTRLTVL.

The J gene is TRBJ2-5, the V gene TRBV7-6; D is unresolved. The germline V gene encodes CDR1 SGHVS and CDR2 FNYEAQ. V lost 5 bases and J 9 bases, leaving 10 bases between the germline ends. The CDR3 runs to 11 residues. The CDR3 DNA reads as TGTGCCAGCAGCCCTGACCGGGCCCAGTACTTC. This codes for CASSPDRAQYF.

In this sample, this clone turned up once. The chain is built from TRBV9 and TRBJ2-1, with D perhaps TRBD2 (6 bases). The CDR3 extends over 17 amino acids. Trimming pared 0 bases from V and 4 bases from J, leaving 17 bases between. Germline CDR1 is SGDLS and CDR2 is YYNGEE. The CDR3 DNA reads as TGTGCCAGCAGCGTAGTATCTCGGCGGGACCCTTACAATGAGCAGTTCTTC. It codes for CASSVVSRRDPYNEQFF.

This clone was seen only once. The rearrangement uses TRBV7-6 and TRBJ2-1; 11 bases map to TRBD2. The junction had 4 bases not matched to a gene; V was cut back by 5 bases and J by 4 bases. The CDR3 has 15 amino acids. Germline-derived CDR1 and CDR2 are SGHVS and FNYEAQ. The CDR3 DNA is TGTGCCAGCAGCCCGGGACTAGCGGAGTACAATGAGCAGTTCTTC. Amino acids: CASSPGLAEYNEQFF.

Written as DNA, the CDR3 is TGTGCCAGCAGCTTATACGGAGGGGTAGAGACCCAGTACTTC. It yields the protein CASSLYGGVETQYF. This chain connects TRBV7-3 to TRBJ2-5, with a tentative D call TRBD2 (6 bases). V lost 2 bases, J lost 4 bases, and 11 bases lay in between. The CDR3 runs 14 residues. The germline CDR1 and CDR2 sequences are SGHTA and FQGTGA. The full variable domain, rest sourced from reference TRBV7-3 and TRBJ2-5, is GAGVSQTPSNKVTEKGKYVELRCDPISGHTALYWYRQSLGQGPEFLIYFQGTGAADDSGLPNDRFFAVRPEGSVSTLKIQRTERGDSAVYLCASSLYGGVETQYFGPGTRLLVL.

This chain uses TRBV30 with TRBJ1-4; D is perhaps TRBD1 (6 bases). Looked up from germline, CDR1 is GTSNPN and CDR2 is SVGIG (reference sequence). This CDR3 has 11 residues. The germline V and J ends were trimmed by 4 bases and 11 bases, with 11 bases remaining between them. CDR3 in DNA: TGTGCCTGGAAGGAAAGGGGGAAACTGTTTTTT. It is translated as CAWKERGKLFF.

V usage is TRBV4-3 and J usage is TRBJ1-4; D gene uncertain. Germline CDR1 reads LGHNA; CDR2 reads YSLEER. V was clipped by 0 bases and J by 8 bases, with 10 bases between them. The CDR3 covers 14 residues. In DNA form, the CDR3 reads TGCGCCAGCAGCCAAGAGAGGTTGCGCGAAAAACTGTTTTTT. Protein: CASSQERLREKLFF.

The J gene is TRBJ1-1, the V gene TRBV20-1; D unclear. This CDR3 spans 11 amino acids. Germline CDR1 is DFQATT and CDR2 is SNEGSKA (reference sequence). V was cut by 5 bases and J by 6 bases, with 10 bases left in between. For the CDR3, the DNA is TGCAGTGCTTTTTTAGCCGCTGAAGCTTTCTTT. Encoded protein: CSAFLAAEAFF.

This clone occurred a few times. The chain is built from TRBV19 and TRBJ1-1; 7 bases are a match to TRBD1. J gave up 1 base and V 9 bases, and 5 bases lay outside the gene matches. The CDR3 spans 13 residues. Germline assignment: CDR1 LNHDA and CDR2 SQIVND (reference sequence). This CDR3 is CASVTGRNTEAFF. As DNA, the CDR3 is TGTGCCAGCGTGACAGGGAGGAACACTGAAGCTTTCTTT.

CDR3 sequence: CASSVSGATVDTQYF. The CDR3 DNA reads as TGTGCCAGCAGCGTAAGTGGCGCGACGGTAGATACGCAGTATTTT. The chain has TRBV9 and TRBJ2-3; no clear D. CDR3 length: 15 amino acids. The ends were cut back, 1 base at V and 5 bases at J, with 14 bases in the middle. Germline CDR1 SGDLS, CDR2 YYNGEE.

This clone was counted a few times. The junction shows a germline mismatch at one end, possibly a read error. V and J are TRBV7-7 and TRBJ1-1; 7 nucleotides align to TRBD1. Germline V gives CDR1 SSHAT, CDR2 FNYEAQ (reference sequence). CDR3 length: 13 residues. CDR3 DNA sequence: TGTGCTAGCAGCTTAGGGACAGACACTGAAGCTTTCTTT. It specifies CASSLGTDTEAFF.